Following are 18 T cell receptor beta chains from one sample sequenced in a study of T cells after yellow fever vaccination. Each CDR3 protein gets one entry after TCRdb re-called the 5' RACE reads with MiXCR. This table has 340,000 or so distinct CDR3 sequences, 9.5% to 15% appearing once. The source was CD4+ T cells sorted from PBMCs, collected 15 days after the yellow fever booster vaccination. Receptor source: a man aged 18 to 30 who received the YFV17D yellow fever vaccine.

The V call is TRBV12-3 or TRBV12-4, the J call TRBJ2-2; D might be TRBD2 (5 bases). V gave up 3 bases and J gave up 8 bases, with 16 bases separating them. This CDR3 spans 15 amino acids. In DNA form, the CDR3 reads TGTGCCAGCAGTTTCCCGCCCGGGAAGGCAGGGGAGCTGTTTTTT. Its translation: CASSFPPGKAGELFF.

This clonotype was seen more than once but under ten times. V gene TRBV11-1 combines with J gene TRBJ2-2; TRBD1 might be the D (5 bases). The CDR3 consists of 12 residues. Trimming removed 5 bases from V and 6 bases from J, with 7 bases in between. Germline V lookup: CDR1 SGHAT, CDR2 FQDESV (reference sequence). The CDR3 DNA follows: TGTGCCAGCAGCCAGGGTCCCGGGGAGCTGTTTTTT. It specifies CASSQGPGELFF.

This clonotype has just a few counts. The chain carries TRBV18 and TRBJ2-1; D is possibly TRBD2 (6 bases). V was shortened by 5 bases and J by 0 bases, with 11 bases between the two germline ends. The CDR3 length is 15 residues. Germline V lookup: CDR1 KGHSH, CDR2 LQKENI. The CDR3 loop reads CASSDSGSSYNEQFF. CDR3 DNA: TGTGCCAGCTCAGATAGCGGCAGCTCCTACAATGAGCAGTTCTTC.

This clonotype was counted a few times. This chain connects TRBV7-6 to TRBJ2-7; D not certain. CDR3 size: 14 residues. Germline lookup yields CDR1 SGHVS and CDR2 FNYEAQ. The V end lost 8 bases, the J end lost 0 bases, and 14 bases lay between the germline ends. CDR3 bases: TGTGCCAGCCGCTCCGATCCCCTCTCCTACGAGCAGTACTTC. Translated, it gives CASRSDPLSYEQYF.

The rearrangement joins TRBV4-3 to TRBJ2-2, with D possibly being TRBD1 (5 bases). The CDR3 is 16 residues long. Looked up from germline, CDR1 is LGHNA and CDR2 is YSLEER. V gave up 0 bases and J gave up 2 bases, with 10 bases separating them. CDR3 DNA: TGCGCCAGCAGCCAAGATCCGCAGGGAAACACCGGGGAGCTGTTTTTT. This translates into CASSQDPQGNTGELFF.

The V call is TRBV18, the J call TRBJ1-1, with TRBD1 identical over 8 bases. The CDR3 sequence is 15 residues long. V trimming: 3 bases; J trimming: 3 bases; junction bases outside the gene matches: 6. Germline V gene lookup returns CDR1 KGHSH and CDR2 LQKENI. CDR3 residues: CASSPRQGSDTEAFF. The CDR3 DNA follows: TGTGCCAGCTCACCTAGACAGGGGAGTGACACTGAAGCTTTCTTT.

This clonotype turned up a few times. The CDR3 nucleotides are TGTGCCAGCAGCCCCGGGGGCTCTCAAGAGACCCAGTACTTC. Amino acids: CASSPGGSQETQYF. The chain couples TRBV6-2 or TRBV6-3 to TRBJ2-5, with D perhaps given as TRBD1 or TRBD2 (6 bases each). Germline V gene data show CDR1 as MNHEY and CDR2 as SVGEGT. The CDR3 is 14 amino acids. Trimming took off 6 bases at V and 2 bases at J, with 13 bases between the two ends.

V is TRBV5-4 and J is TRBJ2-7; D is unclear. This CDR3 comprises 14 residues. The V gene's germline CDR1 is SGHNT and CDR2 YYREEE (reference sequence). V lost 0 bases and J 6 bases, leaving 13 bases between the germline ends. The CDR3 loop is CASSLDLYGGEQYV. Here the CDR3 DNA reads TGTGCCAGCAGCTTGGATCTATACGGCGGCGAGCAGTACGTC.

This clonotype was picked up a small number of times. The CDR3 loop is CASTPGGSISPLHF. DNA for the CDR3: TGTGCCAGCACCCCGGGGGGAAGTATCTCACCCCTCCACTTT. The chain is built from TRBV25-1 and TRBJ1-6, with D possibly TRBD1 on 5 matching bases. V was shortened by 7 bases and J by 10 bases, with 17 bases between the two germline ends. Germline CDR1 MGHDK, CDR2 SYGVNS. This CDR3 region has 14 residues. Complete variable domain (other parts from reference TRBV25-1 and TRBJ1-6): EADIYQTPRYLVIGTGKKITLECSQTMGHDKMYWYQQDPGMELHLIHYSYGVNSTEKGDLSSESTVSRIRTEHFPLTLESARPSHTSQYLCASTPGGSISPLHFGNGTRLTVT.

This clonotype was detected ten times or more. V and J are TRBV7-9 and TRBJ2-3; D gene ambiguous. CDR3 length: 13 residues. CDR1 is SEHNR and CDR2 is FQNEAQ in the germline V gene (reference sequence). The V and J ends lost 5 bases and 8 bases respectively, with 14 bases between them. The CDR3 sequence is CASSPRAPVTQYF. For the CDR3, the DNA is TGTGCCAGCAGCCCTCGGGCTCCGGTTACGCAGTATTTT. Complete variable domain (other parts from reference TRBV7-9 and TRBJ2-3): DTGVSQNPRHKITKRGQNVTFRCDPISEHNRLYWYRQTLGQGPEFLTYFQNEAQLEKSRLLSDRFSAERPKGSFSTLEIQRTEQGDSAMYLCASSPRAPVTQYFGPGTRLTVL.

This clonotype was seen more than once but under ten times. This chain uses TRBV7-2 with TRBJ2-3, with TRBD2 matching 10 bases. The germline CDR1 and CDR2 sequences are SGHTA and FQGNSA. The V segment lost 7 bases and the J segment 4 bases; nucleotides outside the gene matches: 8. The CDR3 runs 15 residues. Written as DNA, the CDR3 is TGTGCCAGCACCCCACTAGCGGGGAGGTCAGATACGCAGTATTTT. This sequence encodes CASTPLAGRSDTQYF. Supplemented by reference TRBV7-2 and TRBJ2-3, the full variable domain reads GAGVSQSPSNKVTEKGKDVELRCDPISGHTALYWYRQSLGQGLEFLIYFQGNSAPDKSGLPSDRFSAERTGGSVSTLTIQRTQQEDSAVYLCASTPLAGRSDTQYFGPGTRLTVL.

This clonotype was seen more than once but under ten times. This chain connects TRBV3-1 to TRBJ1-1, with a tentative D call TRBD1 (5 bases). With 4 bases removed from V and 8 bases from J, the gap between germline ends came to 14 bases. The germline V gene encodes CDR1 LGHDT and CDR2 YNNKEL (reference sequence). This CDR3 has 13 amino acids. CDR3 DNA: TGTGCCAGCAGCCGCCCGGGACGGAGAGAAGCTTTCTTT. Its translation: CASSRPGRREAFF.

The DNA of the CDR3 is TGTGCCAGCAGGACAGGGGGCGCGGCCGGGGAGCTGTTTTTT. This translates into CASRTGGAAGELFF. The chain is built from TRBV6-1 and TRBJ2-2; 10 bases line up with TRBD1. The CDR3 is 14 residues long. From germline, CDR1 is MNHNS and CDR2 SASEGT. With V trimmed by 6 bases and J by 6 bases, 4 bases remained unmatched.

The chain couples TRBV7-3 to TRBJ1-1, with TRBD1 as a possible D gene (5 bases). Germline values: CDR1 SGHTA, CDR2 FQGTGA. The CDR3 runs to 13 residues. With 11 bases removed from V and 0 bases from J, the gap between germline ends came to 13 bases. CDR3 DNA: TGTGCCTCAAGGCGGGACTTGAACACTGAAGCTTTCTTT. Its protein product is CASRRDLNTEAFF.

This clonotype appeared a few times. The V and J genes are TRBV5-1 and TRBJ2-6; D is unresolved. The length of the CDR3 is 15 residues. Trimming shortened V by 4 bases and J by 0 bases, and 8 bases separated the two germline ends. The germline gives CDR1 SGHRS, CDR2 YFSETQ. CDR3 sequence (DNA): TGCGCCAGCAGCATCACCAGCTCTGGGGCCAACGTCCTGACTTTC. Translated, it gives CASSITSSGANVLTF. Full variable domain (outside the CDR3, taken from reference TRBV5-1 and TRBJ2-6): KAGVTQTPRYLIKTRGQQVTLSCSPISGHRSVSWYQQTPGQGLQFLFEYFSETQRNKGNFPGRFSGRQFSNSRSEMNVSTLELGDSALYLCASSITSSGANVLTFGAGSRLTVL.

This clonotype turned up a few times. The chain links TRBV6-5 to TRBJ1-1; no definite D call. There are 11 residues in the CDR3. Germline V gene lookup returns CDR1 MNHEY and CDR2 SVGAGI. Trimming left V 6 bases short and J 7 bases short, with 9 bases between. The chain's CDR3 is CASRNWDEAFF. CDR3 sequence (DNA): TGTGCCAGCAGGAACTGGGATGAAGCTTTCTTT.

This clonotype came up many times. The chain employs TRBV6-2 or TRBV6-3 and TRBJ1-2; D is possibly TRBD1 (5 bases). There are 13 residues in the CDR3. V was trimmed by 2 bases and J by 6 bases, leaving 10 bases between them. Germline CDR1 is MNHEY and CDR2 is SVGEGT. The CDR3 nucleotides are TGTGCCAGCAGTTACGGGCAGGGCAATGGCTACACCTTC. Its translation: CASSYGQGNGYTF.

The CDR3 DNA reads as TGCGCCAGCAGCCTTAATTCTTTGACCACAGATACGCAGTATTTT. It specifies CASSLNSLTTDTQYF. J is TRBJ2-3 and V is TRBV5-1; D is ambiguous. Trimming left V 4 bases short and J 2 bases short, with 14 bases between. The CDR3 covers 15 residues. CDR1 and CDR2 (germline): SGHRS, YFSETQ.